These T cell receptor beta chains were read from a single sample in a study of cytomegalovirus exposure and HLA in healthy donors. Produced via immunoSEQ multiplex PCR; TCRdb's table is partial and in-frame only. This table has 140,000 to 150,000 clones, roughly 89% appearing once. Material for sequencing was PBMCs. The source of these receptors is a man younger than 35 in good health and CMV-seropositive. Both conserved end residues are part of each CDR3. D genes are given only for firm matches. Clone size is stated in some rows and not others, as once, few, many or a class when expanded.

>TRBJ1-2|.|TRBV2|.
TGTGCCAGCAGCCAAATCGGGACTAACTATGGCTACACCTTC
CASSQIGTNYGYTF
>TRBJ1-2|.|TRBV13|.
TGTGCCAGCAGCTTAAAGCATCGGGATGGCTACACCTTC
CASSLKHRDGYTF
>TRBJ2-7|.|TRBV7-7|few
TGTGCCAGCAGCTCCGGGGTTACCTACGAGCAGTACTTC
CASSSGVTYEQYF
>TRBJ1-1|.|TRBV6-1|.
TGTGCCAGCAAGCCAGGGAAGGACACTGAAGCTTTCTTT
CASKPGKDTEAFF
>TRBJ2-1|TRBD1|TRBV18|.
TGTGCCAGCTCACCAACTGGGACAGGGTCGTTGCATGAGCAGTTCTTC
CASSPTGTGSLHEQFF
>TRBJ2-5|TRBD2|TRBV7-9|few
TGTGCCAGCAGCTTAGTTGCGGGGGGACAGACCCAGTACTTC
CASSLVAGGQTQYF
>TRBJ1-5|.|TRBV21-1|.
TGTGCCAGCAGCGACCTTGACAGGGTTGACCAGCCCCAGCATTTT
CASSDLDRVDQPQHF
>TRBJ2-7|TRBD1|TRBV2|.
TGTGCCAGCAGGGGACAGGGCAGCTATTACGAGCAGTACTTC
CASRGQGSYYEQYF
>TRBJ1-4|TRBD1|TRBV28|.
TGTGCCAGCAGTTTATTCAGGGGGCGAGAAAAACTGTTTTTT
CASSLFRGREKLFF
>TRBJ1-1|.|TRBV2|.
TGTGCCAGCAGTGGTCAGGGCTTAGGGGAAGCTTTCTTT
CASSGQGLGEAFF
>TRBJ2-3|.|TRBV7-9|.
TGTGCCAGCAGCTCCTCGAGGGCAGATACGCAGTATTTT
CASSSSRADTQYF
>TRBJ2-5|TRBD2|TRBV29-1|.
TGCAGCGCTCTCGTAACGGGGGGAAAGGGAGAGACCCAGTACTTC
CSALVTGGKGETQYF
>TRBJ2-1|.|TRBV4-1|.
TGCGCCAGCAGTCCAGGGGGGTACAGGGACACGACCGATGAGCAGTTCTTC
CASSPGGYRDTTDEQFF
>TRBJ2-3|TRBD2|TRBV5-1|.
TGCGCCAGCAGCGGCGGGACTAGAGCAGATACGCAGTATTTT
CASSGGTRADTQYF
>TRBJ2-7|.|TRBV28|.
TGTGCCAGCAGTTACCCGGGGGAGCAGTACTTC
CASSYPGEQYF
>TRBJ2-6|.|TRBV5-4|few
TGTGCCAGCAGCTTGGTTGGGCTTGCTGGGGCCAACGTCCTGACTTTC
CASSLVGLAGANVLTF
>TRBJ1-2|.|TRBV27|.
TGTGCCAGCAGTTTATGGGGGGGAGATGGGGGAACAGGCTACACCTTC
CASSLWGGDGGTGYTF
>TRBJ2-1|.|TRBV27|.
TGTGCCAGCAGTTTACAGGGAAACGAGCAGTTCTTC
CASSLQGNEQFF
>TRBJ2-7|.|TRBV30|once
TGTGCCTGGAGTGTAGGACAGACCTACGAGCAGTACTTC
CAWSVGQTYEQYF
>TRBJ2-1|TRBD1|TRBV10-2|.
TGCGCCAGCAGTCGACAGGGGGGATACAATGAGCAGTTCTTC
CASSRQGGYNEQFF
>TRBJ1-1|TRBD1|TRBV6-1|once
TGTGCCAGCAAGCAGGGGGCGGATACTGAAGCTTTCTTT
CASKQGADTEAFF
>TRBJ1-2|TRBD1|TRBV10-2|few
TGCGCCAGCAGTACGCAAAGGGGGCTTGGCTACACCTTC
CASSTQRGLGYTF
>TRBJ2-2|.|TRBV29-1|.
TGCAGCGGACTCATCGGGGAGCTGTTTTTT
CSGLIGELFF
>TRBJ1-2|TRBD1|TRBV5-1|.
TGCGCCAGCAGCGAAGGGACAGTCTATGGCTACACCTTC
CASSEGTVYGYTF
>TRBJ1-5|.|TRBV30|.
TGTGCCTGGAGCACGGACAGTTTCAGCAATCAGCCCCAGCATTTT
CAWSTDSFSNQPQHF
>TRBJ1-6|.|TRBV28|.
TGTGCCAGCAGGCAGCGACATAGCGGGAATTCACCCCTCCACTTT
CASRQRHSGNSPLHF
>TRBJ1-1|.|TRBV5-6|.
TGTGCCAGCAGCGAACGGGGCCAGGGGTACACTGAAGCTTTCTTT
CASSERGQGYTEAFF
>TRBJ2-2|.|TRBV21-1|.
TGTGCCAGCAGCCATCTCGAACGGGGCGGGGAGCTGTTTTTT
CASSHLERGGELFF
>TRBJ2-7|.|TRBV18|.
TGTGCCAGCTCACCGAGCACTTCCTACGAGCAGTACTTC
CASSPSTSYEQYF
>TRBJ1-2|.|TRBV5-5|.
TGTGCCAGCAGCTTGCAGGGCCATGGCTACACCTTC
CASSLQGHGYTF
>TRBJ1-1|.|TRBV6-5|.
TGTGCCAGCAGTTACTCGGGCAGGGGCACTGAAGCTTTCTTT
CASSYSGRGTEAFF
>TRBJ2-7|TRBD1|TRBV9|.
TGTGCCAGCAGCACTCGACAGGGGGCTAGCGAGCAGTACTTC
CASSTRQGASEQYF
>TRBJ1-1|TRBD1|TRBV19|few
TGTGCCAGTAGCCTACAGGGGGCGCGAGCTTTCTTT
CASSLQGARAFF
>TRBJ1-1|.|TRBV30|.
TGTGCCTGGAGTACTCCCGGGGGGGGCTCGAATGAAGCTTTCTTT
CAWSTPGGGSNEAFF
>TRBJ1-5|.|TRBV30|once
TGTGCCTGGAGTGTGAGCGGCAACCGCAATCAGCCCCAGCATTTT
CAWSVSGNRNQPQHF
>TRBJ1-6|TRBD1|TRBV4-1|.
TGCGCCAGCAGCCAGGCAGGCCTTGTTGGACAGGGATATTCACCCCTCCACTTT
CASSQAGLVGQGYSPLHF
>TRBJ1-1|TRBD1|TRBV9|.
TGTGCCAGCAGCCCGGACAGGGGTGGTGAAGCTTTCTTT
CASSPDRGGEAFF
>TRBJ1-4|.|TRBV5-1|.
TGCGCCAGCAGCTTCCGTGGGGCGGGGGACTCAGAAAAACTGTTTTTT
CASSFRGAGDSEKLFF
>TRBJ2-1|.|TRBV13|.
TGTGCCAGCAGCTTACAGGGATACAATGAGCAGTTCTTC
CASSLQGYNEQFF
>TRBJ1-1|TRBD1|TRBV7-9|.
TGTGCCAGCAGCTCTCGACAGGGGGCTGGGCCTGAAGCTTTCTTT
CASSSRQGAGPEAFF
>TRBJ1-1|.|TRBV12-5|.
TGTGCTAGTGGTTTGGTAGCCCTGACAAAGAACACTGAAGCTTTCTTT
CASGLVALTKNTEAFF
>TRBJ1-3|.|TRBV29-1|.
TGCAGCGTTGAGGAGAACTCTGGAAACACCATATATTTT
CSVEENSGNTIYF
>TRBJ2-1|TRBD2|TRBV4-2|.
TGTGCCTCCGGCAGAGGCGGGAGGGACAATGAGCAGTTCTTC
CASGRGGRDNEQFF
>TRBJ2-7|TRBD1|TRBV2|.
TGTGCCAGCAGTGAAGGACAGGGGATGGGCTACGAGCAGTACTTC
CASSEGQGMGYEQYF
>TRBJ1-1|.|TRBV29-1|.
TGCAGCGCCGCAGAGACAACGAACACTGAAGCTTTCTTT
CSAAETTNTEAFF
>TRBJ1-3|.|TRBV28|.
TGTGCCAGCTCCCCTCCCACAGGAGAGTGGGACACCATATATTTT
CASSPPTGEWDTIYF
>TRBJ2-1|TRBD2|TRBV9|.
TGTGCCAGCAGCTCCTTGGGACTAGCAAATTACAATGAGCAGTTCTTC
CASSSLGLANYNEQFF
>TRBJ2-7|TRBD1|TRBV7-8|.
TGTGCCAGTAGACAACAGGGACAGTCGGGCGAGCAGTACTTC
CASRQQGQSGEQYF
>TRBJ2-5|TRBD1|TRBV19|.
TGTGCCAGTAGTATTGGACAGGGACAAGAGACCCAGTACTTC
CASSIGQGQETQYF
>TRBJ2-7|TRBD1|TRBV5-1|few
TGCGCCAGCAGCACCGGACAGGGAGGAGGGTGGGAGCAGTACTTC
CASSTGQGGGWEQYF
>TRBJ1-1|TRBD1|TRBV18|once
TGTGCCAGCTCACCACCCGGGACAGGGCGCACTGAAGCTTTCTTT
CASSPPGTGRTEAFF
>TRBJ2-1|TRBD2|TRBV11-3|once
TGTGCCAGCAGCTTTCGGACTAGCGGGATTAATGAGCAGTTCTTC
CASSFRTSGINEQFF